The entry below describes one TCR beta chain. As yet, its antigen is unknown. This specimen belongs to a study of PD-1 blockade in classical Hodgkin lymphoma. Study-wide findings and caveats: Before treatment, complete responders showed about the same diversity as newly diagnosed patients.

Each patient relapsed following autologous stem cell transplantation, and prior brentuximab vedotin exposure differed. Best outcomes ranged across complete response, partial response and progressive disease. The data were produced by immunoSEQ multiplex PCR, yet TCRdb's version contains in-frame clones alone and is incomplete. The top ten clones hold approximately 9% of a sample with more than 50,000 clones, about 70% of them seen once. The sequenced sample was peripheral blood mononuclear cells (PBMCs), obtained before the second cycle of nivolumab. The receptor was isolated from a human donor with classical Hodgkin lymphoma.

The chain's CDR3 is CASSLDGGEEKLFF. The DNA of the CDR3 is TGTGCCAGCAGCTTGGATGGAGGGGAAGAAAAACTGTTTTTT. The chain combines TRBV5-4 with TRBJ1-4; perhaps TRBD1 as D (5 bases). This CDR3 spans 14 amino acids. Trimming removed 0 bases at V and 8 bases at J, with 11 bases between. Germline V lookup: CDR1 SGHNT, CDR2 YYREEE (reference sequence).